A selection of T cell receptor beta chains follows, all from one sample in a study of Tregs in tolerant kidney transplant recipients. TCRdb's table, derived via immunoSEQ multiplex PCR, lists solely in-frame clones and lacks some. Among about 69,000 clones listed, about 89% were seen once. Material: CD4+ T cells from blood, obtained before the transplant. The receptors originated from a human donor who received a combined kidney and bone marrow transplant. The CDR3 runs from the conserved cysteine through the conserved F or W. The D gene is left open where the match is weak. The size entry is marked missing in some rows and otherwise reads once, few, many or a size class.

NA	TRBV5-1	TRBJ1-2	NA	CASSWDTNYGYTF	TGCGCCAGCAGCTGGGACACCAACTATGGCTACACCTTC
NA	TRBV2	TRBJ2-2	TRBD1	CASKGQGRNTGELFF	TGTGCCAGCAAGGGACAGGGCCGAAACACCGGGGAGCTGTTTTTT
NA	TRBV18	TRBJ1-2	TRBD1	CASSPSTGSNYGYTF	TGTGCCAGCTCACCGTCGACAGGGAGTAACTATGGCTACACCTTC
NA	TRBV10-1	TRBJ2-3	TRBD2	CASTHSGSTDTQYF	TGCGCCAGCACCCATAGCGGGAGCACAGATACGCAGTATTTT
NA	TRBV19	TRBJ1-1	NA	CASSKQGPEAFF	TGTGCCAGTAGTAAACAGGGCCCTGAAGCTTTCTTT
NA	TRBV25-1	TRBJ2-1	TRBD2	CASSELASGRIYEQFF	TGTGCCAGCAGTGAATTGGCTAGCGGGAGAATCTATGAGCAGTTCTTC
NA	TRBV25-1	TRBJ1-4	TRBD1	CASSKPGQGAEKLFF	TGTGCCAGCAGTAAACCGGGACAGGGGGCCGAAAAACTGTTTTTT
NA	TRBV2	TRBJ2-3	TRBD2	CASSTSSGRPDTQYF	TGTGCCAGCAGCACCTCTAGCGGGAGGCCAGATACGCAGTATTTT
NA	TRBV6-1	TRBJ1-1	NA	CASSAARPNTEAFF	TGTGCCAGCAGTGCGGCCAGGCCGAACACTGAAGCTTTCTTT
NA	TRBV5-4	TRBJ2-5	TRBD2	CASRGGFQETQYF	TGTGCCAGCAGGGGGGGGTTCCAAGAGACCCAGTACTTC
NA	TRBV28	TRBJ2-6	TRBD2	CASRDGLAGPSGANVLTF	TGTGCCAGCAGGGACGGACTAGCGGGGCCCTCTGGGGCCAACGTCCTGACTTTC
NA	TRBV10-1	TRBJ2-3	NA	CASSEASGDTQYF	TGCGCCAGCAGTGAGGCCAGCGGGGATACGCAGTATTTT
NA	TRBV2	TRBJ2-3	NA	CASKVQGTGPDTQYF	TGTGCCAGCAAAGTCCAGGGCACAGGGCCAGATACGCAGTATTTT
few	TRBV30	TRBJ2-1	NA	CAWSGGAYNEQFF	TGTGCCTGGAGTGGGGGGGCCTACAATGAGCAGTTCTTC
NA	TRBV28	TRBJ1-2	TRBD1	CASRSDRVGGYTF	TGTGCCAGCAGGTCGGACAGGGTGGGTGGCTACACCTTC
NA	TRBV5-1	TRBJ2-3	NA	CASSPGTSDTQYF	TGCGCCAGCAGCCCCGGGACATCAGATACGCAGTATTTT
NA	TRBV5-1	TRBJ2-5	NA	CASSLGSETQYF	TGCGCCAGCAGCTTGGGTTCGGAGACCCAGTACTTC
NA	TRBV7-8	TRBJ2-3	NA	CASGPSTDTQYF	TGTGCCAGCGGGCCTAGCACAGATACGCAGTATTTT
NA	TRBV7-2	TRBJ2-7	TRBD1	CASSLVGAGGDEQYF	TGTGCCAGCAGCTTAGTCGGGGCAGGGGGAGACGAGCAGTACTTC
NA	TRBV18	TRBJ1-2	TRBD1	CASSPGDRYGYTF	TGTGCCAGCTCACCAGGGGACAGATATGGCTACACCTTC
NA	TRBV28	TRBJ2-7	NA	CASSLAGPQYYEQYF	TGTGCCAGCAGTTTGGCAGGCCCTCAGTACTACGAGCAGTACTTC
NA	TRBV2	TRBJ1-2	TRBD1	CASSPGTGPYGYTF	TGTGCCAGCAGTCCCGGGACAGGGCCCTATGGCTACACCTTC
NA	TRBV7-9	TRBJ2-3	NA	CASSTHSVAQYF	TGTGCCAGCAGCACCCACTCGGTGGCGCAGTATTTT
NA	TRBV18	TRBJ2-3	TRBD1	CASSLQGSDTQYF	TGTGCCAGCTCATTACAGGGGTCAGATACGCAGTATTTT
NA	TRBV2	TRBJ1-1	NA	CASTFLTSTEAFF	TGTGCCAGCACCTTTTTGACATCCACTGAAGCTTTCTTT
once	TRBV2	TRBJ2-5	NA	CASSEAGGGQETQYF	TGTGCCAGCAGTGAAGCGGGAGGAGGGCAGGAGACCCAGTACTTC
NA	TRBV6-5	TRBJ2-7	TRBD2	CASKGGGLAGDEQYF	TGTGCCAGCAAGGGTGGGGGGCTAGCGGGAGACGAGCAGTACTTC
NA	TRBV28	TRBJ1-4	NA	CASNRGSGDEKLFF	TGTGCCAGCAATAGAGGATCGGGTGATGAAAAACTGTTTTTT
NA	TRBV29-1	TRBJ2-7	TRBD1	CSVFGTESHEQYF	TGCAGCGTCTTTGGGACAGAAAGCCACGAGCAGTACTTC
NA	TRBV28	TRBJ2-7	TRBD2	CASRPTHGGSYYEQYF	TGTGCCAGCAGACCTACTCACGGGGGGAGTTACTACGAGCAGTACTTC
NA	TRBV7-9	TRBJ1-1	NA	CASSPGRANTEAFF	TGTGCCAGCAGCCCCGGGAGGGCGAACACTGAAGCTTTCTTT
NA	TRBV2	TRBJ1-5	NA	CASSGEQPTVFGNQPQHF	TGTGCCAGCAGTGGTGAACAGCCTACGGTTTTCGGCAATCAGCCCCAGCATTTT
NA	TRBV6-5	TRBJ2-1	TRBD2	CASNNAGDHNEQFF	TGTGCCAGCAATAACGCGGGAGACCACAATGAGCAGTTCTTC
NA	TRBV27	TRBJ1-4	NA	CASSLRQDKEKLFF	TGTGCCAGCAGTTTAAGACAGGATAAGGAAAAACTGTTTTTT
NA	TRBV9	TRBJ2-1	NA	CASSVDRYNEQFF	TGTGCCAGCAGCGTGGACAGATACAATGAGCAGTTCTTC
NA	TRBV27	TRBJ2-1	NA	CASSLLGSEQFF	TGTGCCAGCAGTTTATTGGGGAGTGAGCAGTTCTTC
NA	TRBV5-6	TRBJ2-3	TRBD1	CASSLFRGPATDTQYF	TGTGCCAGCAGCTTGTTCAGGGGGCCAGCCACAGATACGCAGTATTTT
NA	TRBV28	TRBJ2-7	TRBD2	CASSSLGVAGGLEQYF	TGTGCCAGCAGCTCCCTCGGGGTAGCGGGAGGACTCGAGCAGTACTTC
NA	TRBV27	TRBJ2-7	TRBD1	CASSYDRASYEQYF	TGTGCCAGCAGTTATGACAGGGCCTCCTACGAGCAGTACTTC
few	TRBV2	TRBJ1-3	TRBD1	CASREDRGQPAGNTIYF	TGTGCCAGCAGGGAGGACAGGGGGCAGCCAGCTGGAAACACCATATATTTT
NA	TRBV5-1	TRBJ2-7	TRBD2	CASSGTSGSLNEQYF	TGCGCCAGCAGCGGGACTAGCGGGAGTCTCAACGAGCAGTACTTC
once	TRBV19	TRBJ1-5	NA	CASSRDTNSNQPQHF	TGTGCCAGTAGTAGAGATACTAATAGCAATCAGCCCCAGCATTTT
NA	TRBV9	TRBJ2-1	NA	CASSVVASRNEQFF	TGTGCCAGCAGCGTAGTGGCTAGCCGCAATGAGCAGTTCTTC
NA	TRBV9	TRBJ2-7	NA	CASSVELAATYEQYF	TGTGCCAGCAGCGTAGAATTAGCGGCCACCTACGAGCAGTACTTC
NA	TRBV5-1	TRBJ2-5	TRBD1	CASSLAGKGGGETQYF	TGCGCCAGCAGCTTGGCCGGGAAAGGGGGCGGGGAGACCCAGTACTTC
NA	TRBV19	TRBJ1-5	TRBD1	CASSTGGFQPQHF	TGTGCCAGTAGTACAGGGGGCTTTCAGCCCCAGCATTTT
NA	TRBV27	TRBJ2-7	NA	CASSLEIPGSTYEQYF	TGTGCCAGCAGTTTAGAAATTCCGGGGAGTACCTACGAGCAGTACTTC
NA	TRBV28	TRBJ1-3	NA	CASRLQTGPSGNTIYF	TGTGCCAGCAGGCTACAAACAGGGCCCTCTGGAAACACCATATATTTT
NA	TRBV5-1	TRBJ2-1	NA	CASSLVGGNEQFF	TGCGCCAGCAGCTTGGTTGGGGGGAATGAGCAGTTCTTC
NA	TRBV7-7	TRBJ2-2	NA	CASSPDIGELFF	TGTGCCAGCAGTCCGGACATCGGGGAGCTGTTTTTT
NA	TRBV7-2	TRBJ2-5	TRBD2	CASSLRGRRETQYF	TGTGCCAGCAGCTTGCGCGGGAGAAGGGAGACCCAGTACTTC
NA	TRBV15	TRBJ2-3	NA	CATTRELGRGHTDTQYF	TGTGCCACCACCCGAGAGTTAGGGAGAGGGCACACAGATACGCAGTATTTT
NA	TRBV5-8	TRBJ1-5	NA	CASSLDRSPGSNQPQHF	TGTGCCAGCAGCTTGGACAGGAGCCCAGGGAGCAATCAGCCCCAGCATTTT